These 14 T cell receptor beta chains came from one sample sequenced in a study of human T cells and chemical hapten exposure. Total RNA was extracted from unfractionated whole blood. TCRdb reprocessed the 5' RACE reads with MiXCR, giving one entry per CDR3 protein. The data hold 110,000 or so distinct CDR3 sequences, with around a fifth observed a single time. These receptors originate from a human donor in good health.

The CDR3 DNA reads as TGTGCCACCAGCTCGCCGGGACAGGCCAATGAGCAGTTCTTC. Its translation: CATSSPGQANEQFF. The chain is built from TRBV15 and TRBJ2-1; 8 bases line up with TRBD1. From germline, CDR1 is LNHNV and CDR2 YYDKDF (reference sequence). Trimming removed 5 bases from V and 6 bases from J; junction bases left unmatched: 6. CDR3 length: 14 residues.

The V call is TRBV28, the J call TRBJ2-1; D unclear. Germline lookup yields CDR1 MDHEN and CDR2 SYDVKM. There are 14 residues in the CDR3. Trimming shortened V by 7 bases and J by 0 bases, and 10 bases separated the two germline ends. CDR3 sequence (DNA): TGTGCCAGCAATAGAGTCAGCTCCTACAATGAGCAGTTCTTC. Amino acids: CASNRVSSYNEQFF.

The rearrangement uses TRBV20-1 and TRBJ2-3; 9 positions match TRBD2. Germline CDR1 is DFQATT and CDR2 is SNEGSKA (reference sequence). V lost 3 bases, J lost 0 bases, and 25 bases stayed unmatched. The CDR3 runs 22 residues. The chain's CDR3 is CSASSALSARQAGGRSTDTQYF. In nucleotides, the CDR3 is TGCAGTGCTAGTTCGGCACTAAGCGCGCGACAAGCGGGAGGTCGTAGCACAGATACGCAGTATTTT.

This chain connects TRBV6-5 to TRBJ1-1; D not certain. The CDR3 totals 13 residues. Germline CDR1 reads MNHEY; CDR2 reads SVGAGI. V dropped 0 bases and J dropped 0 bases, with 2 bases sitting between them. CDR3 sequence (DNA): TGTGCCAGCAGTTACTCACTGAACACTGAAGCTTTCTTT. Encoded protein: CASSYSLNTEAFF.

This clonotype was seen only a few times. The rearrangement uses TRBV2 and TRBJ2-1, with 7 bases lining up with TRBD1. The ends lost 6 bases at V and 4 bases at J; junction bases unmatched: 3. CDR1 is SNHLY and CDR2 is FYNNEI in the germline V gene. The CDR3 length is 13 residues. The DNA of the CDR3 is TGTGCCAGCAGGGGGACAGAGTACAATGAGCAGTTCTTC. It is translated as CASRGTEYNEQFF.

This rearrangement joins TRBV20-1 to TRBJ1-1, with D unclear. Germline V CDR1 and CDR2: DFQATT, SNEGSKA (reference sequence). The CDR3 extends over 14 amino acids. Trimming stripped 4 bases from V and 0 bases from J, with 12 bases between. The CDR3 sequence is CSANLGNMNTEAFF. The CDR3, as DNA: TGCAGTGCTAATCTGGGGAACATGAACACTGAAGCTTTCTTT.

The CDR3 DNA reads as TGTGCCAGCAGCTTAGATTGGGTTCCAGGGACGGATGGCTACACCTTC. Translating gives CASSLDWVPGTDGYTF. J is TRBJ1-2 and V is TRBV11-2, with D possibly TRBD1 on 5 matching bases. This CDR3 comprises 16 residues. V dropped 0 bases and J dropped 6 bases, with 17 bases sitting between them. Per the germline V gene, CDR1 is SGHAT and CDR2 is FQNNGV.

The J gene is TRBJ1-5, the V gene TRBV11-2; 8 positions match TRBD1. This CDR3 contains 13 residues. The V segment lost 6 bases and the J segment 3 bases; nucleotides outside the gene matches: 1. Germline values: CDR1 SGHAT, CDR2 FQNNGV. This chain's CDR3 is CASRDRANQPQHF. Written as DNA, the CDR3 is TGTGCCAGCAGGGACAGGGCCAATCAGCCCCAGCATTTT.

This clonotype was detected ten times or more. This chain connects TRBV9 to TRBJ2-1; 7 positions agree with TRBD2. V shed 4 bases, J shed 4 bases, and the junction held 14 bases outside the gene matches. CDR1 SGDLS and CDR2 YYNGEE come from the germline V gene. The CDR3 is 17 residues long. CDR3 DNA sequence: TGTGCCAGCAGCCCGAGACTAGCTCAGATATGGTACAATGAGCAGTTCTTC. Protein product: CASSPRLAQIWYNEQFF.

This clonotype appeared a few times. The chain combines TRBV7-2 with TRBJ2-3; no clear D gene. The V gene lost 1 base and the J gene lost 3 bases, with 11 bases spanning the gap. Germline loops: CDR1 SGHTA, CDR2 FQGNSA. CDR3 length equals 15 residues. The CDR3 here is CASSLGKPGTDTQYF. Here the CDR3 DNA reads TGTGCCAGCAGCTTAGGCAAGCCTGGGACAGATACGCAGTATTTT. Variable domain in full (rest from reference TRBV7-2 and TRBJ2-3): GAGVSQSPSNKVTEKGKDVELRCDPISGHTALYWYRQSLGQGLEFLIYFQGNSAPDKSGLPSDRFSAERTGGSVSTLTIQRTQQEDSAVYLCASSLGKPGTDTQYFGPGTRLTVL.

This clonotype was recorded only once. J is TRBJ2-7 and V is TRBV28; D is tentatively TRBD1 or TRBD2 (5 bases each). The CDR3 extends over 14 amino acids. Trimming pared 2 bases from V and 7 bases from J, leaving 15 bases between. From germline, CDR1 is MDHEN and CDR2 SYDVKM. In nucleotides, the CDR3 is TGTGCCAGCAGTTTACGTGCCGGGACGACGGAGCAGTACTTC. Its protein is CASSLRAGTTEQYF.

The chain recombines TRBV6-6 with TRBJ2-7; no clear D. The CDR3 is 13 amino acids. V lost 2 bases and J 6 bases, leaving 11 bases between the germline ends. In germline, CDR1 is MNHNY, CDR2 SVGAGI (reference sequence). The CDR3 spells CASSYSMPGEQYF. The CDR3 DNA reads as TGTGCCAGCAGTTACAGTATGCCGGGCGAGCAGTACTTC.

This clonotype turned up a few times. J is TRBJ1-1 and V is TRBV20-1, with D maybe TRBD1 (5 bases). CDR3 length equals 13 residues. Germline CDR1 is DFQATT and CDR2 is SNEGSKA (reference sequence). Trimming removed 1 base at V and 1 base at J, with 7 bases between. CDR3 nucleotides: TGCAGTGCTAGAGCGGGGACGAACACTGAAGCTTTCTTT. Its protein product is CSARAGTNTEAFF.

This clonotype turned up a few times. The chain uses TRBV11-2 and TRBJ2-1; TRBD2 matches 9 bases. Per germline, CDR1 SGHAT and CDR2 FQNNGV. J lost 8 bases, V lost 2 bases, and 10 bases had no gene match. The CDR3 has 16 amino acids. Written as DNA, the CDR3 is TGTGCCAGCAGCTTATCGCGGACTAGCGTTCCTGATGAGCAGTTCTTC. Translating gives CASSLSRTSVPDEQFF.